The 24 T cell receptor beta chains presented below share a single source sample, sequenced in a study of blood T cell repertoires in COVID-19. Method: immunoSEQ multiplex PCR; TCRdb's copy keeps in-frame clones and lacks some. The sample contains some 140,000 clones, approximately 88% of which appear only once. The sequenced material came from peripheral blood. These receptor sequences come from a woman over 75 with acute or convalescent COVID-19.

The chain joins TRBV6-6 to TRBJ1-5; D uncertain. From germline, CDR1 is MNHNY and CDR2 SVGAGI (reference sequence). V lost 11 bases and J lost 2, with 16 bases in between. The CDR3 is 14 residues long. CDR3: CAAGKRAGNQPQHF. As DNA, the CDR3 is TGTGCCGCGGGGAAAAGGGCAGGCAATCAGCCCCAGCATTTT.

The J gene is TRBJ2-2, the V gene TRBV7-9; TRBD1 aligns across 7 bases. The CDR3 is 14 residues long. The V gene end was trimmed by 5 bases and the J gene end by 4 bases; junction bases not matched to a gene: 4. The germline V gene has CDR1 SEHNR and CDR2 FQNEAQ (reference sequence). DNA for the CDR3: TGTGCCAGCAGCACCGGGACAGCCACCGGGGAGCTGTTTTTT. This gives the protein CASSTGTATGELFF.

This clone was counted only a few times. CDR3 DNA sequence: TGTGCCAGCAGTTTTAACAGACGGGAGCAGTACTTC. This gives the protein CASSFNRREQYF. J is TRBJ2-7 and V is TRBV12-3 or TRBV12-4; the D is unclear. The V and J ends lost 3 bases and 7 bases respectively, with 10 bases between them. This CDR3 has 12 amino acids.

The chain recombines TRBV27 with TRBJ1-1, with 7 bases matching TRBD1. Trimming at V came to 6 bases and at J to 6 bases, leaving 7 bases not matched to a gene. CDR1 and CDR2 (germline): MNHEY, SMNVEV (reference sequence). This CDR3 comprises 13 residues. The CDR3 sequence is CASSPRDSSEAFF. CDR3 sequence (DNA): TGTGCCAGCAGCCCCCGGGACAGTTCTGAAGCTTTCTTT.

The count of this clone is one. This chain uses TRBV10-3 with TRBJ2-7; D is perhaps TRBD1 (6 bases). The CDR3 length is 15 residues. From germline, CDR1 is ENHRY and CDR2 SYGVKD. Trimming stripped 0 bases from V and 1 base from J, with 10 bases between. The CDR3 nucleotides are TGTGCCATCAGTGAGTCTAGGACAGTGTCCTACGAGCAGTACTTC. Translated: CAISESRTVSYEQYF.

J is TRBJ2-1 and V is TRBV4-3; 7 nucleotides match TRBD1. Germline assignment: CDR1 LGHNA and CDR2 YSLEER. J gave up 4 bases and V 2 bases, and 8 bases lay outside the gene matches. This CDR3 has 16 residues. In DNA form, the CDR3 reads TGCGCCAGCAGCCAACAACAGGGGCGAGGTTACAATGAGCAGTTCTTC. Residues: CASSQQQGRGYNEQFF.

This chain links TRBV7-2 with TRBJ2-3, with 10 bases fitting TRBD1. V gave up 0 bases and J gave up 6 bases; unmatched junction bases: 3. CDR3 length: 15 residues. Germline V gives CDR1 SGHTA, CDR2 FQGNSA. CDR3 protein: CASSLAGQGTDTQYF. The CDR3 DNA reads TGTGCCAGCAGCTTAGCGGGACAGGGGACGGATACGCAGTATTTT.

V usage is TRBV5-4 and J usage is TRBJ1-3, with D possibly TRBD1 on 6 matching bases. This CDR3 spans 16 amino acids. The V and J ends lost 10 bases and 1 base respectively, with 21 bases between them. CDR1 is SGHNT and CDR2 is YYREEE in the germline V gene (reference sequence). The CDR3 nucleotides read TGTGCCTCAGCGAGTAGAGGGACAAATTCTGGAAACACCATATATTTT. It translates to CASASRGTNSGNTIYF.

The chain has TRBV2 and TRBJ2-2; 7 bases fit TRBD2. Germline V lookup: CDR1 SNHLY, CDR2 FYNNEI. V lost 4 bases to trimming and J lost 5 bases; unmatched junction nucleotides: 7. CDR3 size: 15 residues. CDR3 nucleotides: TGTGCCAGCAGTGCGGCGGCAGCGGGAACCGGGGAGCTGTTTTTT. Encoded protein: CASSAAAAGTGELFF.

The chain has TRBV6-5 and TRBJ2-2; D not resolved. Germline values: CDR1 MNHEY, CDR2 SVGAGI. This CDR3 spans 14 amino acids. V gave up 5 bases and J gave up 5 bases, with 12 bases separating them. The CDR3 spells CASSPLSRTGELFF. CDR3 sequence (DNA): TGTGCCAGCAGTCCGTTAAGCCGTACCGGGGAGCTGTTTTTT.

V and J are TRBV30 and TRBJ2-3; 10 bases match TRBD2. V lost 1 base, J lost 1 base, and 2 bases stayed unmatched. Germline CDR1 and CDR2: GTSNPN and SVGIG (reference sequence). The CDR3 is 15 amino acids. The CDR3 bases are TGTGCCTGGAGTGGACTAGCGGGCCGCACAGATACGCAGTATTTT. It encodes CAWSGLAGRTDTQYF.

This chain joins TRBV6-2 or TRBV6-3 and TRBJ2-1; D call uncertain. Per the germline V gene, CDR1 is MNHEY and CDR2 is SVGEGT. The CDR3 contains 17 residues. Trimming left V 2 bases short and J 2 bases short, with 16 bases between. The CDR3, as DNA: TGTGCCAGCAGTTACCCCCCGCTAGGATTCGCCTACAATGAGCAGTTCTTC. Amino acid sequence: CASSYPPLGFAYNEQFF.

The CDR3, as DNA: TGTGCCAGTAGTATCTCCTCCGGGTCCCAAGAGACCCAGTACTTC. Amino acids: CASSISSGSQETQYF. V gene TRBV19 combines with J gene TRBJ2-5; no reliable D call. The ends were cut back, 3 bases at V and 1 base at J, with 12 bases in the middle. The CDR3 contains 15 residues. Germline V lookup: CDR1 LNHDA, CDR2 SQIVND (reference sequence).

The V call is TRBV6-5, the J call TRBJ1-4; D not resolved. The CDR3 is made up of 14 amino acids. V shed 0 bases and J shed 7 bases, with 9 bases lying between them. Germline CDR1 and CDR2: MNHEY and SVGAGI. CDR3 region: CASSYSLRSEKLFF. Here the CDR3 DNA reads TGTGCCAGCAGTTACTCGTTGAGAAGTGAAAAACTGTTTTTT.

The chain is built from TRBV2 and TRBJ2-7, with D perhaps matching TRBD2 (6 bases). CDR1 SNHLY and CDR2 FYNNEI come from the germline V gene. The ends were cut back, 8 bases at V and 4 bases at J, with 15 bases in the middle. CDR3 length equals 13 residues. CDR3 sequence: CASGGVGGYEQYF. Written as DNA, the CDR3 is TGTGCCAGCGGAGGGGTAGGCGGATACGAGCAGTACTTC.

There are a few counts of this clone. This chain connects TRBV7-8 to TRBJ2-2; D is perhaps TRBD2 (6 bases). CDR3 length equals 16 residues. In germline, CDR1 is SGHVS, CDR2 FQNEAQ. V was trimmed by 2 bases and J by 0 bases, leaving 10 bases between them. The CDR3 DNA reads as TGTGCCAGCAGCTTAATAGGAGGGGCGAACACCGGGGAGCTGTTTTTT. Protein: CASSLIGGANTGELFF.

The V and J genes are TRBV9 and TRBJ2-7; D might be TRBD1 (6 bases). The germline gives CDR1 SGDLS, CDR2 YYNGEE. The CDR3 is made up of 16 amino acids. The germline V and J ends were trimmed by 4 bases and 0 bases, with 17 bases remaining between them. The CDR3: CASSSGQITTSYEQYF. CDR3 nucleotides: TGTGCCAGCAGCTCTGGACAGATTACGACCTCCTACGAGCAGTACTTC. The variable domain in full, completed from reference TRBV9 and TRBJ2-7, reads DSGVTQTPKHLITATGQRVTLRCSPRSGDLSVYWYQQSLDQGLQFLIQYYNGEERAKGNILERFSAQQFPDLHSELNLSSLELGDSALYFCASSSGQITTSYEQYFGPGTRLTVT.

V and J are TRBV3-1 (or the pseudogene TRBV3-2) and TRBJ1-1; possibly TRBD1 for D (5 bases). Trimming stripped 1 base from V and 11 bases from J, with 11 bases between. Germline V gene sequence: CDR1 LGHDT, CDR2 YNNKEL (reference sequence). This CDR3 has 12 residues. The CDR3 DNA reads TGTGCCAGCAGCCAAGCGGCAGGGTTTGCTTTCTTT. Its protein is CASSQAAGFAFF.

The chain joins TRBV7-9 to TRBJ2-1; TRBD2 aligns across 10 bases. Germline V gene lookup returns CDR1 SEHNR and CDR2 FQNEAQ (reference sequence). This CDR3 is 15 amino acids long. V gave up 9 bases and J gave up 4 bases; unmatched junction bases: 9. CDR3 sequence (DNA): TGTGCCAGTCCCCCCGGGACTAGCGAGTACAATGAGCAGTTCTTC. Its translation: CASPPGTSEYNEQFF.

The chain links TRBV5-4 to TRBJ2-7; 13 nucleotides line up with TRBD2. The length of the CDR3 is 15 residues. Germline CDR1 SGHNT, CDR2 YYREEE (reference sequence). Unmatched junction bases numbered 6, after V lost 4 bases and J lost 5 bases. This CDR3 is CASSTTSGRVDEQYF. The DNA for the CDR3 is TGTGCCAGCAGCACTACTAGCGGGAGGGTCGACGAGCAGTACTTC.

The chain carries TRBV5-1 and TRBJ2-1; 9 positions match TRBD2. CDR1 and CDR2 from the germline V gene are SGHRS and YFSETQ. CDR3 length: 16 residues. The V segment lost 4 bases and the J segment 5 bases; nucleotides outside the gene matches: 10. The CDR3 sequence: CASSLGVTSGHNEQFF. The CDR3 nucleotides are TGCGCCAGCAGCCTGGGGGTGACTAGCGGCCACAATGAGCAGTTCTTC.

The gene calls are TRBV2 and TRBJ2-1; perhaps TRBD1 as D (6 bases). Germline V gene sequence: CDR1 SNHLY, CDR2 FYNNEI. The CDR3 sequence is 15 residues long. V dropped 6 bases and J dropped 9 bases, with 21 bases sitting between them. The CDR3 region is CASRSSWEHRVEQFF. The CDR3 region has the DNA TGTGCCAGCAGGTCTTCGTGGGAACACAGGGTTGAGCAGTTCTTC.

The rearrangement links TRBV27 to TRBJ2-3, with a weak D call TRBD2 (5 bases). CDR1 and CDR2 from the germline V gene are MNHEY and SMNVEV (reference sequence). The CDR3 is made up of 14 amino acids. V lost 2 bases, J lost 9 bases, and 15 bases lay in between. CDR3 region: CASSLNLVGRTQYF. The CDR3 DNA sequence: TGTGCCAGCAGTTTAAACCTCGTGGGGAGAACGCAGTATTTT.

The chain recombines TRBV14 with TRBJ2-2; D is unclear. The germline gives CDR1 SGHDN, CDR2 FVKESK. CDR3 size: 14 residues. V lost 1 base and J 1 base, leaving 4 bases between the germline ends. The CDR3 loop is CASSQGRNTGELFF. CDR3 in DNA: TGTGCCAGCAGCCAAGGGAGGAACACCGGGGAGCTGTTTTTT. The variable domain in full, with the rest retrieved from reference TRBV14 and TRBJ2-2, is EAGVTQFPSHSVIEKGQTVTLRCDPISGHDNLYWYRRVMGKEIKFLLHFVKESKQDESGMPNNRFLAERTGGTYSTLKVQPAELEDSGVYFCASSQGRNTGELFFGEGSRLTVL.